Each of the 30 T cell receptor beta chains below was sequenced from the same sample in a study of T-cell reconstitution after alpha-beta-depleted transplantation in children. As it was prepared, the TCRbeta library received unique molecular identifiers. TCRdb redid the calling of the PCR reads with MiXCR, one entry per CDR3 protein. The repertoire holds 250,000 to 400,000 distinct CDR3 sequences, with about a quarter as singletons. The sequences come from PBMCs, mostly from graft donor cells, collected 180 days after TCRalphabeta/CD19-depleted stem cell transplant. These receptors all come from a male patient aged 10 to 17 who had a stem cell transplant for acute lymphoblastic leukemia, so the T cells may come from the graft donor.

V usage is TRBV7-9 and J usage is TRBJ2-1; no definite D call. Germline CDR1 SEHNR, CDR2 FQNEAQ (reference sequence). This CDR3 is built from 13 residues. Trimming removed 2 bases at V and 5 bases at J, with 7 bases between. CDR3 DNA: TGTGCCAGCAGCTTACCTCTAAACAATGAGCAGTTCTTC. Its protein product is CASSLPLNNEQFF. Full variable domain (missing parts from reference TRBV7-9 and TRBJ2-1): DTGVSQNPRHKITKRGQNVTFRCDPISEHNRLYWYRQTLGQGPEFLTYFQNEAQLEKSRLLSDRFSAERPKGSFSTLEIQRTEQGDSAMYLCASSLPLNNEQFFGPGTRLTVL.

V is TRBV6-2 or TRBV6-3 and J is TRBJ2-1; 7 bases fit TRBD1. Germline lookup yields CDR1 MNHEY and CDR2 SVGEGT. The CDR3 covers 16 residues. Trimming removed 2 bases from V and 2 bases from J; junction bases left unmatched: 6. The CDR3 is CASSYRGQVTYNEQFF. CDR3 sequence (DNA): TGTGCCAGCAGTTACAGGGGGCAGGTAACCTACAATGAGCAGTTCTTC.

This chain connects TRBV21-1 to TRBJ2-7. TRBV21-1 is a pseudogene locus. The CDR3 totals 14 residues. Written as DNA, the CDR3 is TGTGCCAGCAGCCCTCGGGTGGACCACTACGAGCAGTACTTC. Residues: CASSPRVDHYEQYF.

The V call is TRBV5-1, the J call TRBJ1-2, with D perhaps TRBD1 (5 bases). Germline CDR1 and CDR2: SGHRS and YFSETQ. The CDR3 runs to 15 residues. Trimming left V 3 bases short and J 7 bases short, with 19 bases between. The CDR3 loop reads CASSSARASGGGYTF. The CDR3 coding sequence is TGCGCCAGCAGCTCCGCCAGGGCCTCTGGGGGTGGCTACACCTTC.

The CDR3 is CASSWGRSNEQFF. The CDR3, as DNA: TGTGCCAGCAGCTGGGGACGGTCAAATGAGCAGTTCTTC. The chain employs TRBV5-4 and TRBJ2-1; D is tentatively TRBD1 or TRBD2 (5 bases each). Germline V CDR1 and CDR2: SGHNT, YYREEE (reference sequence). CDR3 length equals 13 residues. The V and J ends lost 3 bases and 7 bases respectively, with 11 bases between them.

This clonotype was observed a few times. This sequence joins TRBV28 and TRBJ2-3, with TRBD2 as a possible D gene (5 bases). V gave up 3 bases and J gave up 0 bases, with 16 bases separating them. Germline assignment: CDR1 MDHEN and CDR2 SYDVKM. This CDR3 is 17 amino acids long. In DNA form, the CDR3 reads TGTGCCAGCAGTTTCACTTTGGCGGGTACTAGCACAGATACGCAGTATTTT. Translating it yields CASSFTLAGTSTDTQYF.

The chain employs TRBV7-6 and TRBJ2-2; the D is unclear. The CDR3 totals 14 residues. Between the trimmed V and J ends, which lost 4 bases and 6 bases, there was a span of 12 bases. CDR1 and CDR2 (germline): SGHVS, FNYEAQ. The DNA of the CDR3 is TGTGCCAGCAGCTCCCACAAGTGGGCCGGGGAGCTGTTTTTT. Translated, it gives CASSSHKWAGELFF.

V usage is TRBV10-3 and J usage is TRBJ2-1; 8 bases are shared with TRBD1. The length of the CDR3 is 16 residues. Per germline, CDR1 ENHRY and CDR2 SYGVKD. The trim removed 4 bases at V and 10 bases at J, leaving 15 bases unmatched. The CDR3 region is CAISVFATGDYGEQFF. In DNA form, the CDR3 reads TGTGCCATCAGTGTGTTTGCGACAGGGGATTACGGGGAGCAGTTCTTC.

This clonotype was counted between two and nine times. The junction does not match germline at one end; this may be a read error. The chain links TRBV7-9 to TRBJ2-2; 8 bases fit TRBD2. Germline V gene data show CDR1 as SEHNR and CDR2 as FQNEAQ (reference sequence). The length of the CDR3 is 15 residues. DNA for the CDR3: TGTGCCAGCCGGGGGGGCTGGGCGAACACCGGGGAGCCGTTTTTT. Encoded protein: CASRGGWANTGEPFF.

The gene calls are TRBV29-1 and TRBJ2-1, with 7 nucleotides matching TRBD2. Per the germline V gene, CDR1 is SQVTM and CDR2 is ANQGSEA. Trimming took 8 bases from V and 7 from J; bases not matched to a gene: 5. The CDR3 is 11 amino acids. CDR3 coding DNA: TGCAGCACTGCCGGGAGGAATGAGCAGTTCTTC. Protein: CSTAGRNEQFF.

This clonotype turned up a few times. J is TRBJ2-3 and V is TRBV9; D might be TRBD2 (5 bases). The length of the CDR3 is 13 residues. Germline-derived CDR1 and CDR2 are SGDLS and YYNGEE. V lost 2 bases, J lost 10 bases, and 14 bases lay in between. CDR3: CASSVGLRSSQYF. The DNA of the CDR3 is TGTGCCAGCAGCGTTGGACTGAGGAGCTCGCAGTATTTT.

There are a few counts of this clonotype. The rearrangement links TRBV5-1 to TRBJ2-2; 7 nucleotides align to TRBD2. Looked up from germline, CDR1 is SGHRS and CDR2 is YFSETQ. V was pared by 4 bases and J by 6 bases, with 15 bases of the junction left unmatched. CDR3 size: 17 residues. CDR3: CASSLRLRGSIAGELFF. Written as DNA, the CDR3 is TGCGCCAGCAGCCTAAGACTCCGCGGGAGTATAGCCGGGGAGCTGTTTTTT.

This clonotype was detected only a few times. This chain connects TRBV5-1 to TRBJ2-2; a possible D gene is TRBD2 (7 bases). This CDR3 contains 14 residues. The ends were cut back, 6 bases at V and 2 bases at J, with 11 bases in the middle. CDR1 and CDR2 from the germline V gene are SGHRS and YFSETQ. The CDR3 nucleotides are TGCGCCAGCACGAGGGGGGGAAACACCGGGGAGCTGTTTTTT. Translated, it gives CASTRGGNTGELFF.

The chain couples TRBV29-1 to TRBJ1-2; 8 bases line up with TRBD1. CDR1 is SQVTM and CDR2 is ANQGSEA in the germline V gene. CDR3 length: 15 amino acids. V gave up 1 base and J gave up 6 bases; unmatched junction bases: 10. The CDR3 nucleotides are TGCAGCGTTGAAGGTTCCGGACAGGGACAAGATGGCTACACCTTC. This sequence encodes CSVEGSGQGQDGYTF.

V usage is TRBV20-1 and J usage is TRBJ2-3; 8 bases are shared with TRBD2. CDR1 DFQATT and CDR2 SNEGSKA come from the germline V gene (reference sequence). The CDR3 extends over 14 amino acids. Unmatched junction bases numbered 11, after V lost 0 bases and J lost 12 bases. DNA for the CDR3: TGCAGTGCTAGAGATGGGGCGGGAGGCCTTCCTCAGTATTTT. Translating it yields CSARDGAGGLPQYF.

The sample holds a few counts of this clonotype. The chain couples TRBV5-1 to TRBJ2-2, with D possibly matching TRBD1 (6 bases). CDR3 length: 16 residues. Trimming cost V 2 bases and J 2 bases, with 13 bases left between them. Germline V gene sequence: CDR1 SGHRS, CDR2 YFSETQ. CDR3 sequence: CASSFVGAYNTGELFF. The CDR3 DNA follows: TGCGCCAGCAGCTTTGTGGGGGCGTATAACACCGGGGAGCTGTTTTTT.

The V gene is TRBV27, the J gene TRBJ1-1; possible D gene TRBD1, 6 bases. CDR3 size: 15 residues. The germline V gene has CDR1 MNHEY and CDR2 SMNVEV (reference sequence). The V end was cut by 8 bases, the J end by 5 bases, with 21 bases between. CDR3 DNA sequence: TGTGCCAGCTTCTTTGGACGGGGGCTGGAAACTGAAGCTTTCTTT. The encoded protein is CASFFGRGLETEAFF.

The rearrangement joins TRBV29-1 to TRBJ1-1; 8 nucleotides agree with TRBD1. This CDR3 spans 12 amino acids. The trim removed 4 bases at V and 6 bases at J, leaving 4 bases unmatched. CDR1 and CDR2 (germline): SQVTM, ANQGSEA. The CDR3 DNA reads as TGCAGCGTTGCCGGACAGGGCCCTGAAGCTTTCTTT. Protein sequence: CSVAGQGPEAFF.

This clonotype turned up a few times. The chain carries TRBV10-1 and TRBJ1-5, with D perhaps TRBD1 (5 bases). The CDR3 contains 13 residues. Trimming cost V 5 bases and J 6 bases, with 11 bases left between them. CDR1 is WNHNN and CDR2 is SYGVQD in the germline V gene (reference sequence). Here the CDR3 DNA reads TGCGCCAGCAGTCCAGGGTTCGGTCAGCCCCAGCATTTT. Its translation is CASSPGFGQPQHF.

The table lists this clonotype with a few counts. This chain connects TRBV2 to TRBJ2-3, with 7 nucleotides matching TRBD2. This CDR3 has 14 residues. Trimming cost V 11 bases and J 0 bases; bases outside gene matches: 8. Looked up from germline, CDR1 is SNHLY and CDR2 is FYNNEI. Written as DNA, the CDR3 is TGTGCCGGGGCGGGAGAGCCTAGCACAGATACGCAGTATTTT. Protein sequence: CAGAGEPSTDTQYF.

The chain uses TRBV10-3 and TRBJ1-5, with 9 bases identical to TRBD1. V lost 1 base and J lost 4; bases outside the gene matches: 5. The CDR3 spans 16 residues. Germline V gene lookup returns CDR1 ENHRY and CDR2 SYGVKD. DNA for the CDR3: TGTGCCATCAGTGAGTTGATTGGGACAGGGAATCAGCCCCAGCATTTT. This sequence encodes CAISELIGTGNQPQHF.

CDR3 bases: TGTGCCACCAGCAGAGGCCCAATTGGGACAGTCCCTTACGAGCAGTACTTC. Protein product: CATSRGPIGTVPYEQYF. The chain employs TRBV15 and TRBJ2-7; TRBD1 aligns across 7 bases. J gave up 4 bases and V 1 base, and 13 bases lay outside the gene matches. The CDR3 sequence is 17 residues long. Germline V CDR1 and CDR2: LNHNV, YYDKDF (reference sequence).

The chain joins TRBV28 to TRBJ2-7; D remains ambiguous. This CDR3 spans 16 amino acids. The V gene's germline CDR1 is MDHEN and CDR2 SYDVKM. V lost 3 bases and J 3 bases, leaving 18 bases between the germline ends. CDR3: CASSFQRRPWDYEQYF. In nucleotides, the CDR3 is TGTGCCAGCAGTTTTCAAAGGCGCCCCTGGGACTACGAGCAGTACTTC.

V usage is TRBV24-1 and J usage is TRBJ1-3; no firm D call. Per germline, CDR1 KGHDR and CDR2 SFDVKD. The V end was cut by 2 bases, the J end by 0 bases, with 7 bases between. The CDR3 sequence is 15 residues long. CDR3 residues: CATSDYGPSGNTIYF. Written as DNA, the CDR3 is TGTGCCACCAGTGATTACGGCCCCTCTGGAAACACCATATATTTT.

This clonotype has just a few counts. The chain joins TRBV5-1 to TRBJ1-2; D is unresolved. This CDR3 contains 14 residues. Germline values: CDR1 SGHRS, CDR2 YFSETQ. V lost 4 bases and J lost 3, with 13 bases in between. As DNA, the CDR3 is TGCGCCAGCAGCCGCTTCGAAGCGGACTATGGCTACACCTTC. Translation gives CASSRFEADYGYTF.

The rearrangement links TRBV5-6 to TRBJ1-5, with a weak D call TRBD1 (5 bases). Trimming took off 2 bases at V and 0 bases at J, with 21 bases between the two ends. This CDR3 is built from 19 residues. Germline V gene sequence: CDR1 SGHDT, CDR2 YYEEEE. The CDR3 spells CASSFSSEGLLYSNQPQHF. CDR3 DNA: TGTGCCAGCAGCTTCTCATCCGAGGGGCTCCTGTATAGCAATCAGCCCCAGCATTTT.

This clonotype was observed many times. V and J are TRBV7-2 and TRBJ1-5, with a possible D match to TRBD1 (5 bases). Trimming pared 5 bases from V and 7 bases from J, leaving 18 bases between. Per germline, CDR1 SGHTA and CDR2 FQGNSA. This CDR3 has 15 amino acids. Written as DNA, the CDR3 is TGTGCCAGCAGCCCATTAGACAGTCGGCAACAGCCCCAGCATTTT. Its protein is CASSPLDSRQQPQHF.

This clonotype has a handful of counts. The gene calls are TRBV12-3 or TRBV12-4 and TRBJ1-3; possible D gene TRBD1, 5 bases. The CDR3 has 13 residues. Trimming took off 5 bases at V and 4 bases at J, with 9 bases between the two ends. As DNA, the CDR3 is TGTGCCAGCAGTAGGGGAAGGGGAAACACCATATATTTT. It is translated as CASSRGRGNTIYF.

This chain uses TRBV10-1 with TRBJ2-2; D possibly matches TRBD1 or TRBD2 (5 bases each). V lost 0 bases and J lost 3, with 5 bases in between. The CDR3 has 14 amino acids. Germline CDR1 is WNHNN and CDR2 is SYGVQD (reference sequence). The DNA of the CDR3 is TGCGCCAGCAGTGAGTCGGGGGACACCGGGGAGCTGTTTTTT. This sequence encodes CASSESGDTGELFF.

A few counts support this clonotype. J is TRBJ2-1 and V is TRBV20-1; 8 nucleotides match TRBD2. With 5 bases clipped from V and 8 bases from J, the junction kept 11 bases outside the gene matches. The V gene's germline CDR1 is DFQATT and CDR2 SNEGSKA (reference sequence). The CDR3 has 14 residues. CDR3 DNA: TGCAGTGCTTTTGGCGAGCGGGAGCTCCATGAGCAGTTCTTC. Protein: CSAFGERELHEQFF.